The 3 T cell receptor beta chains in this list originate from one sample, sequenced in a study of identical twins. In TCRdb, the 5' RACE reads were re-called with MiXCR into one record per CDR3 protein. This table has roughly 770,000 distinct CDR3 sequences, approximately 18% appearing once. The sample also formed part of further work on T cells expressing NK-cell markers.

Source material: PBMCs. The receptors were gathered from a young woman in good health.

V usage is TRBV6-5 and J usage is TRBJ2-1, with D hard to call. The V and J ends lost 6 bases and 2 bases respectively, with 11 bases between them. The CDR3 runs to 14 residues. Germline V gene sequence: CDR1 MNHEY, CDR2 SVGAGI. CDR3 nucleotides: TGTGCCAGCAGCTTAGCTATGGCCTACAATGAGCAGTTCTTC. Translated: CASSLAMAYNEQFF.

This clonotype was counted ten times or more. The CDR3 spells CSARTRAQGYNQPQHF. The CDR3 bases are TGCAGTGCTCGGACGAGGGCCCAGGGGTACAATCAGCCCCAGCATTTT. V is TRBV20-1 and J is TRBJ1-5; the D gene is possibly TRBD1 (6 bases). From germline, CDR1 is DFQATT and CDR2 SNEGSKA (reference sequence). The CDR3 is made up of 16 amino acids. The V gene lost 5 bases and the J gene lost 3 bases, with 20 bases spanning the gap.

This clonotype was observed a handful of times. The chain carries TRBV3-1 and TRBJ1-1, with D tentatively TRBD1 (5 bases). The germline V and J ends were trimmed by 9 bases and 4 bases, with 12 bases remaining between them. CDR3 length: 12 amino acids. Germline loops: CDR1 LGHDT, CDR2 YNNKEL (reference sequence). Here the CDR3 DNA reads TGTGCCAGTAGTACAGGTCTCACTGAAGCTTTCTTT. Its protein is CASSTGLTEAFF.